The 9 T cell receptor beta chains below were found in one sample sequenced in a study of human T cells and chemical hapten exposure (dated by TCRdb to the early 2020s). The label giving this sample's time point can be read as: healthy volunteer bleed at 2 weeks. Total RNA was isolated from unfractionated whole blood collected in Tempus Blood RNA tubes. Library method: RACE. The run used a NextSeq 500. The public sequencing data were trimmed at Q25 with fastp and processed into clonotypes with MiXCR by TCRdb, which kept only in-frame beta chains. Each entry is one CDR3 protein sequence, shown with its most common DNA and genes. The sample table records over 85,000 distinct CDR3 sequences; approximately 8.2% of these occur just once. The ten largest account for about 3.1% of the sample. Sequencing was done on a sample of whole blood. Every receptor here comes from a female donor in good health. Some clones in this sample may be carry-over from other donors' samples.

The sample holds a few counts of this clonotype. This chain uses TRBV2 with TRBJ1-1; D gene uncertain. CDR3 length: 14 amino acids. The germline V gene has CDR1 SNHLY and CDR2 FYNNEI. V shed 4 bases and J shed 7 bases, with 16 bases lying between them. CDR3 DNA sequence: TGTGCCAGCAGTGGAGGTTTCGGGGAGGGTGAAGCTTTCTTT. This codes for CASSGGFGEGEAFF.

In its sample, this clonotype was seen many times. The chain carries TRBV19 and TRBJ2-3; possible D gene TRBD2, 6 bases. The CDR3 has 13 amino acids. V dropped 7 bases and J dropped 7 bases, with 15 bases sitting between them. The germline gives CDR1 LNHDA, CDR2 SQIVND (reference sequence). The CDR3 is CASKDLGGNTQYF. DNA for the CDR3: TGTGCCAGTAAAGACTTGGGCGGGAATACGCAGTATTTT. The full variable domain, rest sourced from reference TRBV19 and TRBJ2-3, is DGGITQSPKYLFRKEGQNVTLSCEQNLNHDAMYWYRQDPGQGLRLIYYSQIVNDFQKGDIAEGYSVSREKKESFPLTVTSAQKNPTAFYLCASKDLGGNTQYFGPGTRLTVL.

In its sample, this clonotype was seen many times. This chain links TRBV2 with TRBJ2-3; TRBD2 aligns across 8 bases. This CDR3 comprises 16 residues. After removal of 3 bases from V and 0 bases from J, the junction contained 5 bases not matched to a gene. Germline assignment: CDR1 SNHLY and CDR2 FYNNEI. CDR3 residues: CASSDAGTSSTDTQYF. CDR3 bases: TGTGCCAGCAGTGATGCTGGGACTAGTAGCACAGATACGCAGTATTTT.

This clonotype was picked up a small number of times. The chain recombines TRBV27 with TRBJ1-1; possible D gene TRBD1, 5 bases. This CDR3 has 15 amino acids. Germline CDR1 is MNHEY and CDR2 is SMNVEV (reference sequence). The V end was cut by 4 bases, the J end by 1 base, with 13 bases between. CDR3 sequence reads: CASSSNRSPNTEAFF. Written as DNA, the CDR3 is TGTGCCAGCAGTTCGAACAGGAGTCCGAACACTGAAGCTTTCTTT.

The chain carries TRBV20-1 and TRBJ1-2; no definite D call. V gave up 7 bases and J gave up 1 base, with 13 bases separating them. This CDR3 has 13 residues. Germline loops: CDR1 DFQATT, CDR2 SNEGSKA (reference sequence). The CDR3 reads CSEKTGSNYGYTF. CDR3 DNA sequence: TGCAGTGAGAAGACCGGGAGTAACTATGGCTACACCTTC.

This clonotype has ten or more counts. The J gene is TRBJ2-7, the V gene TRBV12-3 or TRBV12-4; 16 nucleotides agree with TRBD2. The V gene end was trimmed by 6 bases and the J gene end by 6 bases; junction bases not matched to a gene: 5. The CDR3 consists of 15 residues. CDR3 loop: CASRGTSGRAGEQYF. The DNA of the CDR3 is TGTGCCAGCAGGGGGACTAGCGGGAGGGCCGGCGAGCAGTACTTC.

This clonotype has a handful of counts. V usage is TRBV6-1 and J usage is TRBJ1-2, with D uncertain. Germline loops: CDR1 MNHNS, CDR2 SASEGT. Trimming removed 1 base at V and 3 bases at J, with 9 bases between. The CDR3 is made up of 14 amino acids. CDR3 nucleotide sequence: TGTGCCAGCAGTGAAGAAAGCATGGACTATGGCTACACCTTC. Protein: CASSEESMDYGYTF.

The chain's CDR3 is CSAVTSTDTQYF. The CDR3 nucleotides are TGCAGCGCCGTGACCAGCACAGATACGCAGTATTTT. The gene calls are TRBV29-1 and TRBJ2-3; D remains unclear. The CDR3 is made up of 12 amino acids. The germline CDR1 and CDR2 sequences are SQVTM and ANQGSEA. V dropped 7 bases and J dropped 0 bases, with 8 bases sitting between them.

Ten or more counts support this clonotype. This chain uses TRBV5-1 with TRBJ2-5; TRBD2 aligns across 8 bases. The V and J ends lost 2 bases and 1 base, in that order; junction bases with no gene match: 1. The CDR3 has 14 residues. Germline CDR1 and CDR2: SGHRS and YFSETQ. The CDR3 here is CASSFTSGQETQYF. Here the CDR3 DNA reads TGCGCCAGCAGCTTTACTAGCGGCCAAGAGACCCAGTACTTC.